The following is a T cell receptor beta chain sequence with its context. These data originate in a study of blood T cell repertoires in COVID-19. Study context: The study drew acute and convalescent COVID-19 samples from the United States, Italy and Spain.

Some clones are missing from TCRdb's copy, which holds only in-frame ones; the method was immunoSEQ multiplex PCR. The sample records hundreds of thousands of clones, 80% to 90% being singletons. This CDR3 is 15 amino acids long. The V and J ends lost 2 bases and 5 bases respectively, with 13 bases between them. From germline, CDR1 is SGDLS and CDR2 YYNGEE. This sequence was found in a woman aged 18-35 years who had recovered from COVID-19. V and J are TRBV9 and TRBJ1-4, with D possibly matching TRBD1 (6 bases). Sequencing used PBMCs or T cells enriched from blood (not recorded which). In nucleotides, the CDR3 is TGTGCCAGCAGCGTGGGGGCTCCGCCGAATGAAAAACTGTTTTTT. Protein product: CASSVGAPPNEKLFF.